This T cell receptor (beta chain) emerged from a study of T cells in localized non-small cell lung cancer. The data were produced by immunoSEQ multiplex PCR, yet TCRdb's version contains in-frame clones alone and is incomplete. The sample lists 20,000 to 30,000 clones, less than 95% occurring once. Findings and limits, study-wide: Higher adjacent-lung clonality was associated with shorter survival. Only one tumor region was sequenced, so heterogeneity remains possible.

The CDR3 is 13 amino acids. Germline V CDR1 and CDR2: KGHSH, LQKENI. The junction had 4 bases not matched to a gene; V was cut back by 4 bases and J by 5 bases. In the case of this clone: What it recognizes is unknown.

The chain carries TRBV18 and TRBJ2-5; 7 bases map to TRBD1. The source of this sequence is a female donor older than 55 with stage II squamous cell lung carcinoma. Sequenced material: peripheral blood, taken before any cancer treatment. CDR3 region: CASSLDREETQYF. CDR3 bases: TGTGCCAGCTCACTCGACAGGGAGGAGACCCAGTACTTC.